The clone carrying this T cell receptor (beta chain) has a count of ten or more. The entry originates in a study of Graves' ophthalmopathy and Graves' hyperthyroidism. TCR beta CDR3 regions were amplified from RNA transcripts. After a first-round RT-PCR with HTBI primers, a second-round multiplex PCR was run. TCRdb recomputed calls from the multiplex PCR reads with MiXCR, one row per CDR3 protein. Altogether around 340,000 distinct CDR3 sequences are present, roughly 15% being singletons, with the ten largest covering roughly 12%. The CDR3 covers 13 residues. The germline gives CDR1 LNHDA, CDR2 SQIVND (reference sequence). The germline V and J ends were trimmed by 2 bases and 0 bases, with 5 bases remaining between them.

The sample comprised peripheral blood. V is TRBV19 and J is TRBJ2-7; D is uncertain. The origin of this receptor is an adult man with Graves' ophthalmopathy. The CDR3 coding sequence is TGTGCCAGTAGTATAACCCTCTCCTACGAGCAGTACTTC. Protein: CASSITLSYEQYF.